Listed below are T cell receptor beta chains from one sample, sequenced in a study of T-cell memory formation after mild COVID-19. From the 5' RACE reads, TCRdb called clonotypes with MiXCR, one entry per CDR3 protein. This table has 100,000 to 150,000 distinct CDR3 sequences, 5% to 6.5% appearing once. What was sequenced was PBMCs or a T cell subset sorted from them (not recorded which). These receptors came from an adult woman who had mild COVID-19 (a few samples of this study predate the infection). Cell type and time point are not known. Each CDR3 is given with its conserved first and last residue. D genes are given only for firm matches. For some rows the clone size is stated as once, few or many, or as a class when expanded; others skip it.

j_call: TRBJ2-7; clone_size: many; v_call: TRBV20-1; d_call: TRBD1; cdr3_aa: CSGRDRPYEQYF; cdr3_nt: TGCAGTGGCCGGGACAGGCCTTACGAGCAGTACTTC
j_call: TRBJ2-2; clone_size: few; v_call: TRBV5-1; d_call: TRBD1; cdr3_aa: CASSLGPQGVNTGELFF; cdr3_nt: TGCGCCAGCAGCTTGGGCCCCCAGGGGGTGAACACCGGGGAGCTGTTTTTT
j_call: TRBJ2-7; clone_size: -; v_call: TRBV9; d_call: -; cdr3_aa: CASSVGGGAPYEQYF; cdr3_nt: TGTGCCAGCAGCGTAGGTGGGGGAGCCCCCTACGAGCAGTACTTC
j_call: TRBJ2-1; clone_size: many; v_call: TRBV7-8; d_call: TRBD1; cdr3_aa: CASSHPQRTGGSYNEQFF; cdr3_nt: TGTGCCAGCAGCCACCCCCAGCGGACAGGTGGATCATACAATGAGCAGTTCTTC
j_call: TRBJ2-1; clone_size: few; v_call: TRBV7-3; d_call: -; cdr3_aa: CASSPSAGYNEQFF; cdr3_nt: TGTGCCAGCAGCCCCTCGGCGGGGTACAATGAGCAGTTCTTC
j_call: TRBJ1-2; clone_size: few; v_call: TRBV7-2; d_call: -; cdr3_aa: CASSRWSWQENYGYTF; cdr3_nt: TGTGCCAGCAGCCGTTGGAGTTGGCAGGAAAACTATGGCTACACCTTC
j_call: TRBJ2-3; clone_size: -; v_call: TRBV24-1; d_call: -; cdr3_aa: CATSDPRVGRGTDTQYF; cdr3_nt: TGTGCCACCAGTGATCCCAGGGTCGGTCGGGGCACAGATACGCAGTATTTT
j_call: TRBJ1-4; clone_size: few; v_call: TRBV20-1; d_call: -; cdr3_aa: CSAPQGRHEKLFF; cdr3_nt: TGCAGTGCTCCGCAGGGGCGGCATGAAAAACTGTTTTTT
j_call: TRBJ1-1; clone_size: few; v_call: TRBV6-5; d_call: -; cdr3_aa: CASSWANLAMNTEAFF; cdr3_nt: TGTGCCAGCAGTTGGGCCAATTTGGCGATGAACACTGAAGCTTTCTTT
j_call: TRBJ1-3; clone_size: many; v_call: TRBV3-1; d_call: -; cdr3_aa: CASSHDATAASGNTIYF; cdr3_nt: TGTGCCAGCAGCCACGATGCCACAGCAGCCTCTGGAAACACCATATATTTT
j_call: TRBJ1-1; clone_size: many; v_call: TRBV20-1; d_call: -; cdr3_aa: CSAKIPETAETEAFF; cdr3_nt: TGCAGTGCTAAAATACCGGAGACAGCGGAAACTGAAGCTTTCTTT
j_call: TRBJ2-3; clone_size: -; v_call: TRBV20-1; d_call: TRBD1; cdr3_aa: CSASGMTGSVQDTQYF; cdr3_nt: TGCAGTGCCAGTGGAATGACAGGGAGTGTTCAAGATACGCAGTATTTT
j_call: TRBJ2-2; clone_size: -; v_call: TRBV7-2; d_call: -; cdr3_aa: CASSLAAGPGELFF; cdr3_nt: TGTGCCAGCAGCTTAGCGGCAGGTCCCGGGGAGCTGTTTTTT
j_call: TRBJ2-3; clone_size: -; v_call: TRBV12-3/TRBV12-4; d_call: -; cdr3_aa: CASRDTAGTDTQYF; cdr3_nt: TGTGCCAGCAGAGACACCGCCGGCACAGATACGCAGTATTTT
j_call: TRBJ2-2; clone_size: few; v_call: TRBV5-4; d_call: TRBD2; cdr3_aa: CASTNTGTRTGELFF; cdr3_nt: TGTGCCAGCACTAACACCGGGACTAGAACCGGGGAGCTGTTTTTT
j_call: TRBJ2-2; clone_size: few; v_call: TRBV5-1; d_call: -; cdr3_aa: CASSPTDTGELFF; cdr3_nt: TGCGCCAGCAGCCCGACAGACACCGGGGAGCTGTTTTTT
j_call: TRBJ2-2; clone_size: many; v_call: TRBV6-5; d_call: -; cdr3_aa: CASRLVSSTGELFF; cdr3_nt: TGTGCCAGCCGTCTAGTGAGTAGCACCGGGGAGCTGTTTTTT
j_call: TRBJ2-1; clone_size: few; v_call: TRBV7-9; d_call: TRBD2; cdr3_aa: CASSLTSGSVYEQFF; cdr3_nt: TGTGCCAGCAGCTTAACTAGCGGGAGTGTCTATGAGCAGTTCTTC
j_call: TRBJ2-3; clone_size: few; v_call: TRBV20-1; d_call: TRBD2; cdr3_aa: CSARDPSGLAADTQYF; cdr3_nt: TGCAGTGCTAGAGATCCCAGCGGTCTAGCGGCAGATACGCAGTATTTT
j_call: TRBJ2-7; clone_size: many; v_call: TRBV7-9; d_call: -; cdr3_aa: CASSSFIYEQYF; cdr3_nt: TGTGCCAGCAGCTCCTTCATATACGAGCAGTACTTC
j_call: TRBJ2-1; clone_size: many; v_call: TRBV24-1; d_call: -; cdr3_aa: CATSDRAVNEQFF; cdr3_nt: TGTGCCACCAGTGACAGGGCCGTAAATGAGCAGTTCTTC
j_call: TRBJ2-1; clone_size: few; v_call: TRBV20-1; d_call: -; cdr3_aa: CSVRLAPNNEQFF; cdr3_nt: TGCAGTGTTCGGCTAGCCCCAAACAATGAGCAGTTCTTC
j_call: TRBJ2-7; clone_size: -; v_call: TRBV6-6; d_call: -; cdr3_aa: CASRTSSYEQYF; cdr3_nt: TGTGCCAGCCGAACTAGCTCCTACGAGCAGTACTTC
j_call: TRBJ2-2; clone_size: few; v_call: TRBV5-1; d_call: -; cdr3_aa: CASSLAGRKAGELFF; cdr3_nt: TGCGCCAGCAGCTTGGCAGGGAGGAAGGCCGGGGAGCTGTTTTTT
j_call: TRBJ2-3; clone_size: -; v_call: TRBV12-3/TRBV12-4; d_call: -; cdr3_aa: CASRAWTWPTDTQYF; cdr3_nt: TGTGCCAGCAGGGCCTGGACATGGCCCACAGATACGCAGTATTTT
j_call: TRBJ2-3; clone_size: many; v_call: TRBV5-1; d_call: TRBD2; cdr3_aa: CASSERGDTDTQYF; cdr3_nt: TGCGCCAGCAGCGAGCGGGGGGACACAGATACGCAGTATTTT
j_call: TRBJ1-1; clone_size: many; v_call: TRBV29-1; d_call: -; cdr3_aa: CSARQTMNTEAFF; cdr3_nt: TGCAGCGCACGACAGACCATGAACACTGAAGCTTTCTTT
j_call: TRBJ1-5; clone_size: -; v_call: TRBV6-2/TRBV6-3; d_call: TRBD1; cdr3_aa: CASSQLDRVNQPQHF; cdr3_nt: TGTGCCAGCAGTCAACTAGACAGGGTGAATCAGCCCCAGCATTTT
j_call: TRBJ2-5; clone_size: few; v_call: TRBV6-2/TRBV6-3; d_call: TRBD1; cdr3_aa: CASRRDRAETQYF; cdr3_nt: TGTGCCAGCAGACGGGACAGGGCAGAGACCCAGTACTTC
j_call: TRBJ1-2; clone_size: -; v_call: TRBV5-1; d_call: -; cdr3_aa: CASSPEPTGRGNYGYTF; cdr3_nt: TGCGCCAGCAGCCCGGAACCAACAGGGAGGGGAAACTATGGCTACACCTTC